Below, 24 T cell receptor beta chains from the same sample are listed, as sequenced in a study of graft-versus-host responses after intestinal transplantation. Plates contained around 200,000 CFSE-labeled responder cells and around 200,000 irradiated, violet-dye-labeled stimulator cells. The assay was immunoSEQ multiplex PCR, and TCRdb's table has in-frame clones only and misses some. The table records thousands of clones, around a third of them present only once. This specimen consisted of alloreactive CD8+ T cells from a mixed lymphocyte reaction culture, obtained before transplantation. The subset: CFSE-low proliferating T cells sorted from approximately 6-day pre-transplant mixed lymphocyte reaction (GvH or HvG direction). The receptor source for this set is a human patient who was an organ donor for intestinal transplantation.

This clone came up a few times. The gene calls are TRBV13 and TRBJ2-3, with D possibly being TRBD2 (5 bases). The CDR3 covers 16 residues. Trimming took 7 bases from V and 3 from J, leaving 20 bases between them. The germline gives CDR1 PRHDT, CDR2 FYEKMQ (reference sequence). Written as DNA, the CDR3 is TGTGCCAGCAACCCCCGGGGAGTCTTGGATACAGATACGCAGTATTTT. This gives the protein CASNPRGVLDTDTQYF.

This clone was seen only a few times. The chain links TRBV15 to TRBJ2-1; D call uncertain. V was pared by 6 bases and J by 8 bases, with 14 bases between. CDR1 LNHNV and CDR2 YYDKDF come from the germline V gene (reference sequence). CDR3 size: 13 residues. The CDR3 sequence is CATSSGLGDEQFF. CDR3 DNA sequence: TGTGCCACCAGTTCTGGTCTTGGAGATGAGCAGTTCTTC.

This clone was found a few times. The CDR3 nucleotides read TGTGCCAGCAGCAAAGGGGCCTTCGCAGGCAGCAATCAGCCCCAGCATTTT. Protein product: CASSKGAFAGSNQPQHF. The chain recombines TRBV21-1 with TRBJ1-5; the table's TRBD1 call for D was not verified on the DNA. TRBV21-1 is designated a pseudogene. This CDR3 has 17 amino acids.

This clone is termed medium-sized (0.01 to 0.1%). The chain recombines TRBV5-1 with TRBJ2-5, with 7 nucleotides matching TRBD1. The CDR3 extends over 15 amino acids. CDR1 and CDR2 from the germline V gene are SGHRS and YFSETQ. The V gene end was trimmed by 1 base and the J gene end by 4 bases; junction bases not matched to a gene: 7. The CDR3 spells CASSLFQGTAETQYF. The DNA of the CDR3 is TGCGCCAGCAGCTTGTTCCAGGGGACAGCAGAGACCCAGTACTTC.

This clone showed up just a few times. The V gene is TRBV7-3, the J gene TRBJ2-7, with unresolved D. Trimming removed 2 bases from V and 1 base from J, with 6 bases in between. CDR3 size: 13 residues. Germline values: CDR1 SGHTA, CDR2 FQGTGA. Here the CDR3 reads CASSLGRSYEQYF. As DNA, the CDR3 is TGTGCCAGCAGCTTAGGTCGGTCCTACGAGCAGTACTTC.

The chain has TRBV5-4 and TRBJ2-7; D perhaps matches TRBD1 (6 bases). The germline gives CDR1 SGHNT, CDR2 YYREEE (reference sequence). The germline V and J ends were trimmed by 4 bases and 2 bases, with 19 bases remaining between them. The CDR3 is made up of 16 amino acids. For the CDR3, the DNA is TGTGCCAGCAGCCCCCTCCTTAGACAGGCCGCCTACGAGCAGTACTTC. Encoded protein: CASSPLLRQAAYEQYF.

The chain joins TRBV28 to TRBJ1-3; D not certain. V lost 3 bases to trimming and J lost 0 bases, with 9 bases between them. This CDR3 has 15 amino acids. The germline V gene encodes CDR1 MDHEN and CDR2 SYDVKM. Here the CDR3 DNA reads TGTGCCAGCAGTTTGGGCAGTCTCTCTGGAAACACCATATATTTT. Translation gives CASSLGSLSGNTIYF.

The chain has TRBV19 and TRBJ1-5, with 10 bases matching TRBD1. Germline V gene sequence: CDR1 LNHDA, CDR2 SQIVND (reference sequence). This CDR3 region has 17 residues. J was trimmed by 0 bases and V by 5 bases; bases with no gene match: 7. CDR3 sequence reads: CASSSGQGVYSNQPQHF. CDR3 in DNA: TGTGCCAGTAGTTCTGGACAGGGGGTCTATAGCAATCAGCCCCAGCATTTT.

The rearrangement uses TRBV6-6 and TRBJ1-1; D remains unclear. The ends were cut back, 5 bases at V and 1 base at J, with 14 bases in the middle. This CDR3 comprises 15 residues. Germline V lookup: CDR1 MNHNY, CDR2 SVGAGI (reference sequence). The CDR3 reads CASSNMAGRNTEAFF. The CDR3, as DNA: TGTGCCAGCAGTAATATGGCAGGAAGGAACACTGAAGCTTTCTTT.

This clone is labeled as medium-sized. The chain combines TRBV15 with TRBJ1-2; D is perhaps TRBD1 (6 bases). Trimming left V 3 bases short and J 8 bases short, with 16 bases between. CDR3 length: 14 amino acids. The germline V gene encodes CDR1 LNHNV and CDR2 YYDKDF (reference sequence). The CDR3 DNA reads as TGTGCCACCAGCAGCTTGTACAGGGCAAGGGGCTACACCTTC. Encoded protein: CATSSLYRARGYTF.

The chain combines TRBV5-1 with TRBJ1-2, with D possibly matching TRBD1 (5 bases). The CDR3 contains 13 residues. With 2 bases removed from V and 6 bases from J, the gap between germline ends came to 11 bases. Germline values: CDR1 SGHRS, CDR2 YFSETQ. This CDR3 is CASSFAREDGYTF. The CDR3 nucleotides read TGCGCCAGCAGCTTTGCCAGGGAGGATGGCTACACCTTC.

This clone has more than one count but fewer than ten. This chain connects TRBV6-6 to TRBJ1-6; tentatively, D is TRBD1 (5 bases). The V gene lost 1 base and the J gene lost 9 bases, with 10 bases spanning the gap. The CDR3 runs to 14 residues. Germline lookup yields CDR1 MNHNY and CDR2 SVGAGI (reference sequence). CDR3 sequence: CASSYWGLGSPLHF. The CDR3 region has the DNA TGTGCCAGCAGTTACTGGGGCCTGGGTTCACCCCTCCACTTT.

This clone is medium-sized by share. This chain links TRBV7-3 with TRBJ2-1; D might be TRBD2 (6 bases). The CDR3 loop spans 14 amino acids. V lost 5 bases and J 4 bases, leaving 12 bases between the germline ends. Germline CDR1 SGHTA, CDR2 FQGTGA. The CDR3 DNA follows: TGTGCCAGCAGCCCGAGCGGGTCATACAATGAGCAGTTCTTC. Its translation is CASSPSGSYNEQFF.

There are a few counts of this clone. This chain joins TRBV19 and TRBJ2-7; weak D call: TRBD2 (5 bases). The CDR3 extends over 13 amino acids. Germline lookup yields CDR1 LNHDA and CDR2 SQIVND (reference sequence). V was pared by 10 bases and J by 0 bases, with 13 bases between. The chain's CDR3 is CATRTGSSYEQYF. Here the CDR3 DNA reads TGTGCCACCAGGACGGGAAGCTCCTACGAGCAGTACTTC.

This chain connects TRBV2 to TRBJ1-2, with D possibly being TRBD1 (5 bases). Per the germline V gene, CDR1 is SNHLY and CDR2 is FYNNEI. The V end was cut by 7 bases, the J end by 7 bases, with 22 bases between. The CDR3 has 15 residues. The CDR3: CASNPRITGPFGYTF. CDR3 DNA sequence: TGTGCCAGCAATCCTAGAATCACAGGCCCATTTGGCTACACCTTC. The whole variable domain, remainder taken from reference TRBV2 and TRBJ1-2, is EPEVTQTPSHQVTQMGQEVILRCVPISNHLYFYWYRQILGQKVEFLVSFYNNEISEKSEIFDDQFSVERPDGSNFTLKIRSTKLEDSAMYFCASNPRITGPFGYTFGSGTRLTVV.

The CDR3 nucleotides read TGTGCCAGCAGCTTCACGGTGGGGGGGTACAATGAGCAGTTCTTC. This gives the protein CASSFTVGGYNEQFF. The chain couples TRBV13 to TRBJ2-1, with 7 bases that match TRBD2. The J segment lost 4 bases and the V segment lost 3 bases, leaving 6 bases of the junction unmatched. From germline, CDR1 is PRHDT and CDR2 FYEKMQ (reference sequence). The CDR3 length is 15 residues.

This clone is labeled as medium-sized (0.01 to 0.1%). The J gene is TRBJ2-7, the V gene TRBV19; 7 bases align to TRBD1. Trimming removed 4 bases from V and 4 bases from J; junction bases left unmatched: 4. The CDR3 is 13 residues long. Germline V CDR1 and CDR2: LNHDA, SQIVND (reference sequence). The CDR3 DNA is TGTGCCAGTAGTACAGGGGGTGTATACGAGCAGTACTTC. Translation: CASSTGGVYEQYF.

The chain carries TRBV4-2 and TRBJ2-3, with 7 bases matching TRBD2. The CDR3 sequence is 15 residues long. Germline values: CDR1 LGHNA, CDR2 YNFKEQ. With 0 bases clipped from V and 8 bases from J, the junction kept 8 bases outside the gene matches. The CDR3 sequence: CASSQDVAGDLTQYF. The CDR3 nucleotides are TGTGCCAGCAGCCAAGACGTGGCGGGAGATCTTACGCAGTATTTT.

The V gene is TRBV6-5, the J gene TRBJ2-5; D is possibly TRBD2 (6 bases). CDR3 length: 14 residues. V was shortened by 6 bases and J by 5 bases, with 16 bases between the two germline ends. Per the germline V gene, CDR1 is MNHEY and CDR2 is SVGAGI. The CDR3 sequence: CASSSPSRGETQYF. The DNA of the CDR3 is TGTGCCAGCAGCTCTCCCAGTCGGGGGGAGACCCAGTACTTC.

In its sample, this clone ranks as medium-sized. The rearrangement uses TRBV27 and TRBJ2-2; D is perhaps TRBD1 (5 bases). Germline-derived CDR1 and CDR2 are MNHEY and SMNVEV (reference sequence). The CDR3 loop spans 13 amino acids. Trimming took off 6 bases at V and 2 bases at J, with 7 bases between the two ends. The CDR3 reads CASRTANTGELFF. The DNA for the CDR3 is TGTGCCAGCAGGACAGCTAACACCGGGGAGCTGTTTTTT.

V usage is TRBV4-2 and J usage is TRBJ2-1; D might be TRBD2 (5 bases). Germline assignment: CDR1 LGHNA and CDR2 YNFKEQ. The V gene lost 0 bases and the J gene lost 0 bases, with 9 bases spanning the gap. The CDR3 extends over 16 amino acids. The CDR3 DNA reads TGTGCCAGCAGCCAAGAGACTAAAGGCTCCTACAATGAGCAGTTCTTC. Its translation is CASSQETKGSYNEQFF.

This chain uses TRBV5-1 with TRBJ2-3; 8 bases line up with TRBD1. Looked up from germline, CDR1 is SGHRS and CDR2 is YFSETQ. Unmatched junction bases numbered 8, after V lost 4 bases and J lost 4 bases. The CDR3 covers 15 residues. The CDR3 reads CASSKAGGRSDTQYF. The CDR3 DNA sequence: TGCGCCAGCAGCAAGGCAGGGGGCAGGTCAGATACGCAGTATTTT.

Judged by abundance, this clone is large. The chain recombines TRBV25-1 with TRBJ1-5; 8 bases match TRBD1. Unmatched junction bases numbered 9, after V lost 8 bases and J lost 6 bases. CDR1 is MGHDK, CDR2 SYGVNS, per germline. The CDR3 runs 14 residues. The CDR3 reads CASSQTGESQPQHF. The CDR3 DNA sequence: TGTGCCAGCTCACAGACAGGGGAGAGTCAGCCCCAGCATTTT.

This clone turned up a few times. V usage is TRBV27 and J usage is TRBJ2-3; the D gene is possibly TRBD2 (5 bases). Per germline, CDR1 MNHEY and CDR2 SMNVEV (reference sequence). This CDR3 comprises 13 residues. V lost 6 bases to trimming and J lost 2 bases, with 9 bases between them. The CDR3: CASSGLSTDTQYF. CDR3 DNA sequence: TGTGCCAGCAGCGGACTGTCCACAGATACGCAGTATTTT.